The following is a TCR beta chain sequence with its context. Its antigen is unknown. CDR1 SGHAT and CDR2 FQNNGV come from the germline V gene. The CDR3 is 17 residues long. J lost 5 bases, V lost 2 bases, and 10 bases had no gene match. Healthy HIV-negative adults with no recent acute infections or vaccinations were recruited as donors. The authors loaded roughly 200 ng DNA, approximately 30,000 T cell genomes, into sorted-subset replicate PCRs. The assay was immunoSEQ multiplex PCR, and TCRdb's table has in-frame clones only and misses some. Here the sample spans over a million clones, roughly 97% being singletons. The entry originates in a study of shared clonotypes between healthy human individuals. The study, taken as a whole, reports: Apart from blood, nothing was sampled; tissue repertoires likely differ. Since donors were few, the genetic and exposure-history diversity represented was limited.

The V and J genes are TRBV11-2 and TRBJ2-1, with 9 bases aligning to TRBD1. Sequencing was done on a sample of naive CD4+ T cells sorted from blood. The subset denotes: CD45RA+ positively selected. The source of this sequence is a young man in good health. The CDR3 bases are TGTGCCAGCAGCTTACCCCGGGACAGGGCTATTCACAATGAGCAGTTCTTC. Its translation is CASSLPRDRAIHNEQFF.